These 26 T cell receptor beta chains share one sample of origin, sequenced in a study of monozygotic twins with inflammatory bowel disease. Following a re-call of the 5' RACE reads, TCRdb has one entry per CDR3 protein and lacks DNA. The sample holds approximately 200,000 distinct CDR3 sequences. Material for sequencing was blood. The origin of the receptors is a human donor with ulcerative colitis or Crohn's disease, or a healthy co-twin of an affected twin (not recorded which).

This sequence joins TRBV28 and TRBJ1-4; TCRdb returns TRBD1, unconfirmable since there is no DNA. Germline V lookup: CDR1 MDHEN, CDR2 SYDVKM. This CDR3 spans 13 amino acids. CDR3 protein: CASRAGGREKLFF. Supplemented by reference TRBV28 and TRBJ1-4, the full variable domain reads DVKVTQSSRYLVKRTGEKVFLECVQDMDHENMFWYRQDPGLGLRLIYFSYDVKMKEKGDIPEGYSVSREKKERFSLILESASTNQTSMYLCASRAGGREKLFFGSGTQLSVL.

The chain links TRBV20-1 to TRBJ2-7. There are 14 residues in the CDR3. Germline CDR1 is DFQATT and CDR2 is SNEGSKA (reference sequence). The CDR3 protein is CSANNVLLHYEQYF.

The rearrangement uses TRBV6-1 and TRBJ1-6; TCRdb reports TRBD1, a call that lacks DNA to check it against. This CDR3 contains 15 residues. The germline V gene has CDR1 MNHNS and CDR2 SASEGT. Here the CDR3 reads CASSAQGASNSPLHF.

The CDR3 region is CASKRDASGNTIYF. The chain employs TRBV7-2 and TRBJ1-3. This CDR3 comprises 14 residues. Germline V gene data show CDR1 as SGHTA and CDR2 as FQGNSA.

This chain uses TRBV6-5 with TRBJ2-3; TCRdb's assignment of TRBD2 cannot be checked, as there is no DNA. Germline loops: CDR1 MNHEY, CDR2 SVGAGI. The CDR3 has 15 amino acids. CDR3 sequence: CASSYTASKSDTQYF.

The V gene is TRBV5-1, the J gene TRBJ2-5; TCRdb calls TRBD1, which cannot be checked without DNA. The germline CDR1 and CDR2 sequences are SGHRS and YFSETQ. The CDR3 is 16 residues long. CDR3 residues: CASSFSGTGGQETQYF. The variable domain in full, with the rest retrieved from reference TRBV5-1 and TRBJ2-5, is KAGVTQTPRYLIKTRGQQVTLSCSPISGHRSVSWYQQTPGQGLQFLFEYFSETQRNKGNFPGRFSGRQFSNSRSEMNVSTLELGDSALYLCASSFSGTGGQETQYFGPGTRLLVL.

The gene calls are TRBV29-1 and TRBJ2-2; TCRdb picks TRBD1, but there is no DNA to check that call. This CDR3 is built from 16 residues. CDR1 is SQVTM, CDR2 ANQGSEA, per germline. CDR3 amino acids: CSARYRDRGNIGELFF.

The rearrangement uses TRBV9 and TRBJ2-7; TCRdb reports TRBD1, a call that lacks DNA to check it against. The CDR3 runs to 16 residues. Germline loops: CDR1 SGDLS, CDR2 YYNGEE. Here the CDR3 reads CASSPSGTAGSYEQYF.

The rearrangement links TRBV6-2 or TRBV6-3 to TRBJ2-7; without DNA, the TCRdb call of TRBD1 cannot be checked. This CDR3 region has 16 residues. The germline CDR1 and CDR2 sequences are MNHEY and SVGEGT. This CDR3 is CASSSPRDRESYEQYF.

This CDR3 is CASSAFSGGALDTQYF. The V and J genes are TRBV9 and TRBJ2-3; TCRdb's D call of TRBD2 is untestable without DNA. Germline CDR1 reads SGDLS; CDR2 reads YYNGEE. The length of the CDR3 is 16 residues. Drawing the rest from reference TRBV9 and TRBJ2-3, the complete variable domain is DSGVTQTPKHLITATGQRVTLRCSPRSGDLSVYWYQQSLDQGLQFLIQYYNGEERAKGNILERFSAQQFPDLHSELNLSSLELGDSALYFCASSAFSGGALDTQYFGPGTRLTVL.

V usage is TRBV5-1 and J usage is TRBJ2-3; checking the TCRdb D call of TRBD2 is not possible without DNA. The germline gives CDR1 SGHRS, CDR2 YFSETQ. This CDR3 comprises 16 residues. This chain's CDR3 is CASSLDASGGGDTQYF.

The rearrangement links TRBV19 to TRBJ2-1; with no DNA, the TCRdb D assignment of TRBD1 cannot be verified. CDR3 length equals 13 residues. CDR1 and CDR2 (germline): LNHDA, SQIVND (reference sequence). This CDR3 reads CASSEQGRGEQFF.

The V gene is TRBV7-9, the J gene TRBJ1-5; TCRdb outputs TRBD1, but without DNA this stays unchecked. CDR3 size: 14 residues. The germline V gene has CDR1 SEHNR and CDR2 FQNEAQ (reference sequence). CDR3 sequence: CASSWTGVDQPQHF. The variable domain in full, with the rest retrieved from reference TRBV7-9 and TRBJ1-5, is DTGVSQNPRHKITKRGQNVTFRCDPISEHNRLYWYRQTLGQGPEFLTYFQNEAQLEKSRLLSDRFSAERPKGSFSTLEIQRTEQGDSAMYLCASSWTGVDQPQHFGDGTRLSIL.

The CDR3 reads CASSSSVRGYYGYTF. The chain employs TRBV5-5 and TRBJ1-2; TCRdb names TRBD1, which stays unverified in the absence of DNA. The V gene's germline CDR1 is SGHKS and CDR2 YYEKEE (reference sequence). CDR3 length: 15 amino acids.

The V gene is TRBV12-3 or TRBV12-4, the J gene TRBJ1-3. The CDR3 spans 13 residues. CDR3 sequence: CASSSGTSNTIYF.

The rearrangement links TRBV20-1 to TRBJ2-1. Germline CDR1 and CDR2: DFQATT and SNEGSKA (reference sequence). CDR3 length: 14 amino acids. The chain's CDR3 is CSARVAGFPNEQFF.

This CDR3 reads CAWSPSRTDRVETQYF. The gene calls are TRBV30 and TRBJ2-5; the D call from TCRdb, TRBD2, cannot be confirmed without DNA. The germline V gene has CDR1 GTSNPN and CDR2 SVGIG (reference sequence). The CDR3 extends over 16 amino acids.

The chain links TRBV5-1 to TRBJ2-7. The CDR3 has 16 amino acids. Germline V lookup: CDR1 SGHRS, CDR2 YFSETQ. This CDR3 is CASSLDSPGLAYEQYF.

V usage is TRBV12-3 or TRBV12-4 and J usage is TRBJ1-5; no DNA is available, so the TRBD1 call from TCRdb remains unchecked. The CDR3 loop spans 16 amino acids. CDR3 sequence reads: CASSSGIRGTLQPQHF.

V is TRBV5-4 and J is TRBJ2-2; TCRdb outputs TRBD2, but without DNA this stays unchecked. The length of the CDR3 is 16 residues. The germline CDR1 and CDR2 sequences are SGHNT and YYREEE (reference sequence). This CDR3 is CASSRGALAGIGELFF.

The chain carries TRBV5-1 and TRBJ2-1; the D gene TCRdb calls, TRBD1, cannot be checked with no DNA. This CDR3 has 16 residues. CDR1 is SGHRS, CDR2 YFSETQ, per germline. CDR3 amino acids: CASSRRTGLGHNEQFF. The whole variable domain, remainder taken from reference TRBV5-1 and TRBJ2-1, is KAGVTQTPRYLIKTRGQQVTLSCSPISGHRSVSWYQQTPGQGLQFLFEYFSETQRNKGNFPGRFSGRQFSNSRSEMNVSTLELGDSALYLCASSRRTGLGHNEQFFGPGTRLTVL.

The chain recombines TRBV5-6 with TRBJ1-4. Germline CDR1 is SGHDT and CDR2 is YYEEEE. The CDR3 is made up of 15 amino acids. The CDR3 loop is CASSLWPATNEKLFF.

The J gene is TRBJ1-2, the V gene TRBV20-1. The CDR3 consists of 12 residues. CDR1 and CDR2 (germline): DFQATT, SNEGSKA (reference sequence). This chain's CDR3 is CSARSMTYGYTF.

The CDR3 protein is CSVPDTSGANVLTF. The chain is built from TRBV29-1 and TRBJ2-6. The CDR3 has 14 amino acids. The germline V gene has CDR1 SQVTM and CDR2 ANQGSEA.

The chain has TRBV5-1 and TRBJ1-1. Germline V gives CDR1 SGHRS, CDR2 YFSETQ. This CDR3 spans 15 amino acids. The CDR3 protein is CASSVLPGGDTEAFF.

This CDR3 reads CASSVGTGYNEQFF. The chain is built from TRBV9 and TRBJ2-1; TCRdb's D gene call, TRBD1, goes unchecked for lack of DNA. Germline CDR1 SGDLS, CDR2 YYNGEE. The CDR3 covers 14 residues.